The clone carrying this TCR beta chain was picked up one time. This table comes from immunoSEQ multiplex PCR, and its TCRdb copy is limited to in-frame clones, with some not included. The table lists 270,000 or so clones, 85% of them singletons, with less than 15% in the top ten. These data originate in a study of blood T cell repertoires in COVID-19. Germline CDR1 and CDR2: MDHEN and SYDVKM. The CDR3 has 15 residues. Trimming removed 7 bases from V and 2 bases from J, with 18 bases in between. V usage is TRBV28 and J usage is TRBJ2-7; D is unresolved. The TCR originated in a human donor in a cohort sampled during active COVID-19. Sequencing was carried out using peripheral blood. The CDR3 bases are TGTGCCAGCACCCTTGATCAGCGCTACGCCTACGAGCAGTACTTC. Amino acids: CASTLDQRYAYEQYF.